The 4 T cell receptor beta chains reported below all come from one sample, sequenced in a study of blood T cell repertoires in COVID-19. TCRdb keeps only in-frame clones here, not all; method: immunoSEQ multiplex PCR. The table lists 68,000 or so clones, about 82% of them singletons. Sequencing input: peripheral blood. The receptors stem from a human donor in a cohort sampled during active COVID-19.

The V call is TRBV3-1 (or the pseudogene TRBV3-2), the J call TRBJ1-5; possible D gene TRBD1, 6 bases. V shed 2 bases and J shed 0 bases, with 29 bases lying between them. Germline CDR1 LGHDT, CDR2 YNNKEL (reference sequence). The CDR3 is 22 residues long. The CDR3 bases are TGTGCCAGCAGCCAACCCATTTTGGTTGGGGGGGGCGTACTAACTAGCAATCAGCCCCAGCATTTT. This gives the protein CASSQPILVGGGVLTSNQPQHF.

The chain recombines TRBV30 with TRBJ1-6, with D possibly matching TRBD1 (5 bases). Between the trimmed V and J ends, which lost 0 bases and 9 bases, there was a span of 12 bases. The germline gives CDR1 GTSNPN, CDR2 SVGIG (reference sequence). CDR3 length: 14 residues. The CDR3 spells CAWSVPGGISPLHF. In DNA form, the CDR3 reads TGTGCCTGGAGTGTACCGGGGGGTATTTCACCCCTCCACTTT.

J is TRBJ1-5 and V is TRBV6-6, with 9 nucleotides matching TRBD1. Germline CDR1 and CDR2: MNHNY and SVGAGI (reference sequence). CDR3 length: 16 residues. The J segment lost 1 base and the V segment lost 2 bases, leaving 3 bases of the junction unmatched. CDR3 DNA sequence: TGTGCCAGCAGTTACCTACAGGGGGCCAGCAATCAGCCCCAGCATTTT. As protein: CASSYLQGASNQPQHF.

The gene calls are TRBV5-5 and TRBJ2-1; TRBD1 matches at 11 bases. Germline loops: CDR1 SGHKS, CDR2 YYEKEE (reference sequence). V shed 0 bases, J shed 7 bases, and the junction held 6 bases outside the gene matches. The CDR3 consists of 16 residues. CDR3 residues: CASSLVGTGGVNEQFF. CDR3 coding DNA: TGTGCCAGCAGCTTGGTCGGGACAGGGGGTGTAAATGAGCAGTTCTTC.